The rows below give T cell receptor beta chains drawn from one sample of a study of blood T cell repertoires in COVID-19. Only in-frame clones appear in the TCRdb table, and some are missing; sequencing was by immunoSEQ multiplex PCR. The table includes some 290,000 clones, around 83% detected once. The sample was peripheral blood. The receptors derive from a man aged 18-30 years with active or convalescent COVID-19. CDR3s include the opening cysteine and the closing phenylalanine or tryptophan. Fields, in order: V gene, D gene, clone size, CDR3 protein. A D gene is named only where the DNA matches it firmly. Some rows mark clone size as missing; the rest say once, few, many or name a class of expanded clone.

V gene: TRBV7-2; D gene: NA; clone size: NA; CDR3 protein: CASSLDGLEKAFF
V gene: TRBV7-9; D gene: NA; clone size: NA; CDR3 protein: CASSKGLSHGYTF
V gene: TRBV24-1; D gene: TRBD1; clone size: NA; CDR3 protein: CATSDPGVGQGPYGYTF
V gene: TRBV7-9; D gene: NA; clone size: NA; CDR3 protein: CASSAPLASQYF
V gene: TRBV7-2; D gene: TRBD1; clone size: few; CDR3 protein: CASSFAQGGSPLHF
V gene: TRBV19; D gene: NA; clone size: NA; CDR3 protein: CASRYTTQGRNMNTEAFF
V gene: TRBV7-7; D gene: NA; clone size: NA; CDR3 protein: CASSLGSSGNTGELFF
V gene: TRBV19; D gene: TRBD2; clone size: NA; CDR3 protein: CASSPQRLAGFTDTQYF
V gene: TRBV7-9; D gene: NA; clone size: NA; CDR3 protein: CASTETAGETQYF
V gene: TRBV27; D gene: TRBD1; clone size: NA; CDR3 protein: CASSPNQGGYGYTF
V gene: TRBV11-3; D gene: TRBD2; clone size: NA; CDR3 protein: CASSSGRPTDTQYF
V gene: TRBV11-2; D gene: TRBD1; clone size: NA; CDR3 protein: CASSSGQGRIAKNIQYF
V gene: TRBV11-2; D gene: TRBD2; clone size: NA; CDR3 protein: CASSRGGETQYF
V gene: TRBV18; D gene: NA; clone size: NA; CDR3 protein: CASAGVTGELFF
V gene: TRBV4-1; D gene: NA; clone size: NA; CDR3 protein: CASSPPLGSYNSPLHF
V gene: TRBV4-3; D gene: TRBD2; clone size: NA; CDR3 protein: CASSQDFASGGYEQYF
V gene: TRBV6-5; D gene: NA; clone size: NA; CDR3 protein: CASTPVDYGYTF
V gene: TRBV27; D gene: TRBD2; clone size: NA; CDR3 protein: CASTPGLAGNEQFF
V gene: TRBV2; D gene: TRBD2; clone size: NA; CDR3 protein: CASRTSGGATDTQYF
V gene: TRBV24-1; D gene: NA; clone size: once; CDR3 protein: CATSGPTGPQHF
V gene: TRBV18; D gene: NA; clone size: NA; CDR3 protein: CASSPSSGGLTDTQYF
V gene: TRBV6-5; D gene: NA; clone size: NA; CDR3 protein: CASSYMAGSQETQYF
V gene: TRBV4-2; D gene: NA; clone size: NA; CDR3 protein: CASSQTALMVPGNTIYF
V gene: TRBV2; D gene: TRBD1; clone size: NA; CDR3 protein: CASRMQGVQDEQYF
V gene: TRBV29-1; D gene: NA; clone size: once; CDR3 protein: CSVVSVAGELFF
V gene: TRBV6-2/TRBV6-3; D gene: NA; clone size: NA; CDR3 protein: CASSYRRRLNEQFF
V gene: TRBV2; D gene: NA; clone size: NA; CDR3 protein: CASGRTSSNQPQHF
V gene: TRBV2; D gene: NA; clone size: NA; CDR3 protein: CASRRTANEKLFF
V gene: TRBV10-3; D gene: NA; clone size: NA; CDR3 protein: CAISETVTGNTIYF
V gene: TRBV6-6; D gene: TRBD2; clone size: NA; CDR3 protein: CASSYRGASGSPEQYF
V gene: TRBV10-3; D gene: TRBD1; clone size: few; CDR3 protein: CAIGPGQGARGNTIYF
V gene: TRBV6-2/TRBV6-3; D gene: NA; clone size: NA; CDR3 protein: CASSVGHEQYF
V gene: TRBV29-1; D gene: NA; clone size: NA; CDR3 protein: CSVRRDRSYEQYF
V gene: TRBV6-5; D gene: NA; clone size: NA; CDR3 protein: CASSRTGNTEAFF
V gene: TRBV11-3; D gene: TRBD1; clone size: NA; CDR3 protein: CASTLQGASETQYF
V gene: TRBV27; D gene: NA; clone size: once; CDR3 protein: CASRGMTTNEKLFF
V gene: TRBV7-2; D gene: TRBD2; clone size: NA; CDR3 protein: CASSLASGNTDTQYF
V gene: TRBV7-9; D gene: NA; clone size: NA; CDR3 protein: CASSAVPGQNTEAFF
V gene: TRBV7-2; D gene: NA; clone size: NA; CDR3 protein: CASSFDWGGSPLHF
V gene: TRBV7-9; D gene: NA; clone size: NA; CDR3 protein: CASSLASRDNKQYF
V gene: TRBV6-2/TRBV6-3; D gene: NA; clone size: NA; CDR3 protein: CASSYHTWGRHTDTQYF
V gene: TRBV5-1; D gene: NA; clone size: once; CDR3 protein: CASREGGEETQYF
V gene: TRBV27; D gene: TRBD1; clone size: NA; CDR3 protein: CARIAHRTGGSGANVLTF
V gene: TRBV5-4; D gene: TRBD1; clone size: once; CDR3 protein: CASSTKQGALVEKLFF
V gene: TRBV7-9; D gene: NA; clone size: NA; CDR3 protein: CASSFYLQSGANVLTF
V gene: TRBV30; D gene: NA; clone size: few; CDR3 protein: CAWNLHQGITEAFF